The 28 T cell receptor beta chains listed next were all sequenced from one sample in a study of immune evolution from preneoplasia to lung adenocarcinoma. TCRdb's copy holds only in-frame clones and misses some; the assay was immunoSEQ multiplex PCR. Of 6,200 or so clones listed, around 76% were seen once; the top ten hold approximately 12%. Sequencing was done on a sample of FFPE minimally invasive lung adenocarcinoma tissue. The receptors were gathered from a person aged 65 to 85 with lung adenocarcinoma.

This clone has only a few counts. The chain is built from TRBV5-1 and TRBJ2-2, with D possibly called TRBD1 or TRBD2 (5 bases each). Per germline, CDR1 SGHRS and CDR2 YFSETQ. The germline V and J ends were trimmed by 5 bases and 2 bases, with 16 bases remaining between them. The CDR3 sequence is 16 residues long. The CDR3 DNA sequence: TGCGCCAGCAGTCCTGCTGACGGGGCCAACACCGGGGAGCTGTTTTTT. Its protein product is CASSPADGANTGELFF.

The rearrangement uses TRBV5-1 and TRBJ2-5; TRBD2 agrees at 15 bases. CDR1 and CDR2 (germline): SGHRS, YFSETQ. V gave up 4 bases and J gave up 4 bases; unmatched junction bases: 2. The CDR3 runs 15 residues. CDR3 amino acids: CASSTGLAGGETQYF. CDR3 coding DNA: TGCGCCAGCAGCACGGGACTAGCGGGAGGAGAGACCCAGTACTTC.

DNA for the CDR3: TGCGCCAGCAGCCAAGATTTCGGAGGATTTGGCGGGGAGCTGTTTTTT. Residues: CASSQDFGGFGGELFF. The rearrangement joins TRBV4-1 to TRBJ2-2; tentative D call: TRBD2 (5 bases). The CDR3 has 16 amino acids. Germline loops: CDR1 MGHRA, CDR2 YSYEKL. The V gene lost 0 bases and the J gene lost 7 bases, with 15 bases spanning the gap.

The chain recombines TRBV30 with TRBJ2-3, with unresolved D. From germline, CDR1 is GTSNPN and CDR2 SVGIG (reference sequence). The CDR3 consists of 15 residues. Between the trimmed V and J ends, which lost 0 bases and 1 base, there was a span of 11 bases. Here the CDR3 reads CAWSVRVVGTDTQYF. In DNA, the CDR3 is TGTGCCTGGAGTGTAAGGGTAGTGGGCACAGATACGCAGTATTTT. Drawing the rest from reference TRBV30 and TRBJ2-3, the complete variable domain is SQTIHQWPATLVQPVGSPLSLECTVEGTSNPNLYWYRQAAGRGLQLLFYSVGIGQISSEVPQNLSASRPQDRQFILSSKKLLLSDSGFYLCAWSVRVVGTDTQYFGPGTRLTVL.

By sample fraction, this clone is large. The chain joins TRBV11-3 to TRBJ2-7; no firm D call. V lost 4 bases to trimming and J lost 1 base, with 5 bases between them. Germline lookup yields CDR1 SGHNT and CDR2 YENEEA. The CDR3 has 12 amino acids. CDR3 in amino acids: CASSYRSYEQYF. The CDR3 DNA sequence: TGTGCCAGCAGCTATCGGTCCTACGAGCAGTACTTC.

This rearrangement joins TRBV14 to TRBJ2-5, with 7 bases matching TRBD1. CDR3 length: 14 residues. Germline trimming cut 2 bases from V and 3 bases from J; bases unmatched to any gene: 3. Germline V gives CDR1 SGHDN, CDR2 FVKESK. CDR3 nucleotides: TGTGCCAGCAGCCAATGGGACAGAAAAGAGACCCAGTACTTC. Translating gives CASSQWDRKETQYF.

The chain employs TRBV5-6 and TRBJ2-4; possible D gene TRBD1, 5 bases. Trimming pared 4 bases from V and 5 bases from J, leaving 19 bases between. Per germline, CDR1 SGHDT and CDR2 YYEEEE. The CDR3 length is 16 residues. CDR3 bases: TGTGCCAGCAGCGTGACTGGGATAGGGGCCCAAAACATTCAGTACTTC. Its protein is CASSVTGIGAQNIQYF. The full variable domain, completed using reference TRBV5-6 and TRBJ2-4, is DAGVTQSPTHLIKTRGQQVTLRCSPKSGHDTVSWYQQALGQGPQFIFQYYEEEERQRGNFPDRFSGHQFPNYSSELNVNALLLGDSALYLCASSVTGIGAQNIQYFGAGTRLSVL.

The chain is built from TRBV27 and TRBJ2-1; 7 nucleotides agree with TRBD2. Trimming at V came to 5 bases and at J to 5 bases, leaving 21 bases not matched to a gene. Per germline, CDR1 MNHEY and CDR2 SMNVEV (reference sequence). This CDR3 has 19 amino acids. The CDR3 region is CASSLILRNRGEFHNEQFF. The CDR3 DNA sequence: TGTGCCAGCAGTCTCATCCTACGGAACCGGGGGGAGTTCCACAATGAGCAGTTCTTC.

The genes are TRBV2 and TRBJ2-7, with D perhaps matching TRBD1 (6 bases). The CDR3 contains 15 residues. V shed 8 bases and J shed 9 bases, with 26 bases lying between them. Germline loops: CDR1 SNHLY, CDR2 FYNNEI. CDR3 sequence (DNA): TGTGCCAGCGGAGCAATTGGGACAACGGCCTCCGGGCAGTACTTC. Translated: CASGAIGTTASGQYF. Combining the CDR3 with reference TRBV2 and TRBJ2-7 gives the whole variable domain EPEVTQTPSHQVTQMGQEVILRCVPISNHLYFYWYRQILGQKVEFLVSFYNNEISEKSEIFDDQFSVERPDGSNFTLKIRSTKLEDSAMYFCASGAIGTTASGQYFGPGTRLTVT.

V is TRBV7-9 and J is TRBJ2-7; D is unclear. The CDR3 contains 12 residues. V dropped 2 bases and J dropped 3 bases, with 5 bases sitting between them. Germline lookup yields CDR1 SEHNR and CDR2 FQNEAQ (reference sequence). The CDR3 sequence: CASSLLGYEQYF. CDR3 DNA sequence: TGTGCCAGCAGCTTATTGGGCTACGAGCAGTACTTC.

This clone was seen more than once but under ten times. The chain joins TRBV7-8 to TRBJ1-6; D call uncertain. This CDR3 has 13 amino acids. V lost 2 bases, J lost 9 bases, and 8 bases lay in between. In germline, CDR1 is SGHVS, CDR2 FQNEAQ. The CDR3 protein is CASSLIDGSPLHF. The CDR3 coding sequence is TGTGCCAGCAGCTTAATAGATGGTTCACCCCTCCACTTT.

The chain employs TRBV10-1 and TRBJ1-5; 8 bases agree with TRBD1. Trimming at V came to 11 bases and at J to 3 bases, leaving 12 bases not matched to a gene. Germline V gene data show CDR1 as WNHNN and CDR2 as SYGVQD (reference sequence). The CDR3 consists of 15 residues. DNA of the CDR3: TGCGCCTGCAACAGCACAGGGGGACCCAATCAGCCCCAGCATTTT. Amino acids: CACNSTGGPNQPQHF.

The chain has TRBV9 and TRBJ1-4; D is unresolved. V lost 3 bases and J lost 8, with 20 bases in between. Germline V gene sequence: CDR1 SGDLS, CDR2 YYNGEE. The CDR3 contains 16 residues. This CDR3 is CASSAGLGWSGEKLFF. DNA of the CDR3: TGTGCCAGCAGCGCCGGACTCGGATGGTCTGGGGAAAAACTGTTTTTT.

The J gene is TRBJ1-2, the V gene TRBV6-6; tentatively, D is TRBD1 (5 bases). The V and J ends lost 7 bases and 2 bases respectively, with 14 bases between them. Germline CDR1 MNHNY, CDR2 SVGAGI (reference sequence). The CDR3 sequence is 14 residues long. The CDR3 region has the DNA TGTGCCAGCAAAGTAGGGGTTTCGAACTATGGCTACACCTTC. It translates to CASKVGVSNYGYTF.

V is TRBV7-2 and J is TRBJ1-1; D is unresolved. With 3 bases removed from V and 7 bases from J, the gap between germline ends came to 15 bases. CDR1 is SGHTA, CDR2 FQGNSA, per germline. The CDR3 contains 14 residues. CDR3 sequence reads: CASSLTRGRGEAFF. The CDR3 bases are TGTGCCAGCAGCTTGACAAGAGGACGTGGTGAAGCTTTCTTT.

The genes are TRBV5-4 and TRBJ2-1; tentatively, D is TRBD1 (6 bases). Germline-derived CDR1 and CDR2 are SGHNT and YYREEE (reference sequence). The CDR3 loop spans 14 amino acids. The V end was cut by 0 bases, the J end by 9 bases, with 13 bases between. The CDR3 bases are TGTGCCAGCAGCTTGGACAGGGATTCGAGTGAGCAGTTCTTC. It specifies CASSLDRDSSEQFF.

This CDR3 is CASSPLRYEQYF. The DNA for the CDR3 is TGTGCCAGCAGCCCTTTGCGATACGAGCAGTACTTC. The rearrangement joins TRBV11-3 to TRBJ2-7; D uncertain. Germline-derived CDR1 and CDR2 are SGHNT and YENEEA. The CDR3 consists of 12 residues. V was cut by 5 bases and J by 4 bases, with 9 bases left in between. Together with reference TRBV11-3 and TRBJ2-7, the CDR3 gives the full variable domain: EAGVVQSPRYKIIEKKQPVAFWCNPISGHNTLYWYLQNLGQGPELLIRYENEEAVDDSQLPKDRFSAERLKGVDSTLKIQPAELGDSAVYLCASSPLRYEQYFGPGTRLTVT.

The chain uses TRBV15 and TRBJ2-1; D gene uncertain. CDR3 size: 15 residues. V dropped 0 bases and J dropped 5 bases, with 11 bases sitting between them. The germline CDR1 and CDR2 sequences are LNHNV and YYDKDF (reference sequence). The CDR3 reads CATSREIVGHNEQFF. As DNA, the CDR3 is TGTGCCACCAGCAGAGAAATTGTAGGGCACAATGAGCAGTTCTTC.

The chain carries TRBV19 and TRBJ1-4, with 9 nucleotides matching TRBD1. Germline V gives CDR1 LNHDA, CDR2 SQIVND (reference sequence). V lost 6 bases, J lost 3 bases, and 5 bases stayed unmatched. This CDR3 comprises 15 residues. CDR3 residues: CASRQGAGPNEKLFF. CDR3 sequence (DNA): TGTGCCAGTAGACAGGGGGCCGGACCTAATGAAAAACTGTTTTTT.

The table lists this clone with a few counts. J is TRBJ2-2 and V is TRBV11-3, with a tentative D call TRBD1 (5 bases). CDR1 and CDR2 (germline): SGHNT, YENEEA. Trimming cost V 5 bases and J 3 bases, with 10 bases left between them. There are 14 residues in the CDR3. The CDR3 DNA follows: TGTGCCAGCAGCCCCCGACAGTACACCGGGGAGCTGTTTTTT. Translation: CASSPRQYTGELFF.

The chain uses TRBV7-3 and TRBJ2-1; 9 bases agree with TRBD2. The junction had 6 bases not matched to a gene; V was cut back by 4 bases and J by 2 bases. The CDR3 has 16 amino acids. The germline V gene encodes CDR1 SGHTA and CDR2 FQGTGA. Here the CDR3 reads CASSSLAGGAYNEQFF. In DNA, the CDR3 is TGTGCCAGCAGCTCCCTCGCGGGGGGGGCCTACAATGAGCAGTTCTTC. Looking up the rest from reference TRBV7-3 and TRBJ2-1 gives the full variable domain: GAGVSQTPSNKVTEKGKYVELRCDPISGHTALYWYRQSLGQGPEFLIYFQGTGAADDSGLPNDRFFAVRPEGSVSTLKIQRTERGDSAVYLCASSSLAGGAYNEQFFGPGTRLTVL.

The chain employs TRBV19 and TRBJ2-5, with TRBD1 matching over 8 bases. The assigned J gene may be wrong: the sequence end matches TRBJ2-7 better. Germline values: CDR1 LNHDA, CDR2 SQIVND (reference sequence). The CDR3 is 15 residues long. DNA of the CDR3: TGTGCCAGTAGTATCTCGGACAGGGTCACCTACGAGCAGTACTTC. Amino acids: CASSISDRVTYEQYF.

The chain carries TRBV7-3 and TRBJ2-2; either TRBD1 or TRBD2 may supply D (5 bases each). V gave up 5 bases and J gave up 8 bases, with 9 bases separating them. This CDR3 has 12 amino acids. Looked up from germline, CDR1 is SGHTA and CDR2 is FQGTGA. The DNA for the CDR3 is TGTGCCAGCAGCCCCGAGGGGGGGGAGCTGTTTTTT. Translation gives CASSPEGGELFF.

For this clone: Sequence at one end of the junction differs from germline and may be a read error. The chain joins TRBV10-3 to TRBJ2-5; 7 bases are a match to TRBD1. CDR1 is ENHRY and CDR2 is SYGVKD in the germline V gene. The CDR3 runs to 15 residues. CDR3 in DNA: TGTGCCACCAGTGAAGCTGACAGGGTGGAAGAGACCCAGTACTTC. It translates to CATSEADRVEETQYF.

This chain uses TRBV27 with TRBJ2-3; D ambiguous. Germline lookup yields CDR1 MNHEY and CDR2 SMNVEV (reference sequence). V dropped 4 bases and J dropped 2 bases, with 7 bases sitting between them. The CDR3 spans 13 residues. The CDR3 loop is CASSSGYTDTQYF. In DNA, the CDR3 is TGTGCCAGCAGTTCCGGGTACACAGATACGCAGTATTTT.

J is TRBJ1-4 and V is TRBV29-1; D may be TRBD1 (5 bases). V lost 4 bases, J lost 4 bases, and 13 bases lay in between. The germline CDR1 and CDR2 sequences are SQVTM and ANQGSEA. The CDR3 is 14 amino acids. CDR3 sequence reads: CSVAGRDGNEKLFF. In DNA form, the CDR3 reads TGCAGCGTTGCCGGGCGGGACGGTAATGAAAAACTGTTTTTT.

This rearrangement joins TRBV7-2 to TRBJ2-7; D perhaps matches TRBD2 (7 bases). The V end lost 0 bases, the J end lost 2 bases, and 11 bases lay between the germline ends. CDR1 and CDR2 (germline): SGHTA, FQGNSA. The CDR3 contains 15 residues. CDR3 DNA sequence: TGTGCCAGCAGCTTAGCCGGGGGGCAAGCCTACGAGCAGTACTTC. Translated, it gives CASSLAGGQAYEQYF.

This clone is medium-sized within its sample. The J gene is TRBJ2-1, the V gene TRBV30; D call uncertain. V was trimmed by 3 bases and J by 5 bases, leaving 11 bases between them. This CDR3 has 13 residues. Germline V gene data show CDR1 as GTSNPN and CDR2 as SVGIG (reference sequence). This CDR3 is CAWSLGSHNEQFF. Written as DNA, the CDR3 is TGTGCCTGGAGCCTGGGGTCCCACAATGAGCAGTTCTTC.